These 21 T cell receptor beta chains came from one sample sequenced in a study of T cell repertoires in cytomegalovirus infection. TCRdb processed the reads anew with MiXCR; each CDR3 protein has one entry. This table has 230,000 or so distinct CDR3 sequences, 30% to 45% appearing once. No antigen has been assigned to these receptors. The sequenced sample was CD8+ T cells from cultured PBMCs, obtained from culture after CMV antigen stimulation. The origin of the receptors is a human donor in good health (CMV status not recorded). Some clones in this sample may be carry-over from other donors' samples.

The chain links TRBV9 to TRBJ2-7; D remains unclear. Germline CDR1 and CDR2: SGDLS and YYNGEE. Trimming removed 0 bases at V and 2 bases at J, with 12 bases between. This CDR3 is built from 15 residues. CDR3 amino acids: CASSVASDNAYEQYF. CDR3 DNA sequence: TGTGCCAGCAGCGTAGCCTCTGATAACGCCTACGAGCAGTACTTC.

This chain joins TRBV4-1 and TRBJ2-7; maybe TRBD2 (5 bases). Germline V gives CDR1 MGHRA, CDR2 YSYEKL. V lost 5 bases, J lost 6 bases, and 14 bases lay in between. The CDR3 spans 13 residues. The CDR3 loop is CASSVEEAGEQYF. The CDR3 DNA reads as TGCGCCAGCAGCGTGGAGGAGGCGGGCGAGCAGTACTTC.

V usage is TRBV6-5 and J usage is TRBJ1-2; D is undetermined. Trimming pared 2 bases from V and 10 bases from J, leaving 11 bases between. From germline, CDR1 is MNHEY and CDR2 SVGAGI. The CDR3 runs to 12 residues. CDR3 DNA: TGTGCCAGCAGTTACGGGGAGGGTGACTACACCTTC. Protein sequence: CASSYGEGDYTF.

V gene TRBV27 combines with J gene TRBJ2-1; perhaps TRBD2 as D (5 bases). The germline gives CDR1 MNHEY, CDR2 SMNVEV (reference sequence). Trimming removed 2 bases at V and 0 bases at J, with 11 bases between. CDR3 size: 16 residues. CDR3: CASSLRGLSSYNEQFF. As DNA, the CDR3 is TGTGCCAGCAGTTTACGCGGGTTAAGCTCCTACAATGAGCAGTTCTTC.

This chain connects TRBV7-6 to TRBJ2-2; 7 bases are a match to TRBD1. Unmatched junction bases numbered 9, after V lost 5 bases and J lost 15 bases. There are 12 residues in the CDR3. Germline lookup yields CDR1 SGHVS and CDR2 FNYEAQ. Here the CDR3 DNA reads TGTGCCAGCAGCCCGGGACAGCGTCGGATGTTTTTT. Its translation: CASSPGQRRMFF.

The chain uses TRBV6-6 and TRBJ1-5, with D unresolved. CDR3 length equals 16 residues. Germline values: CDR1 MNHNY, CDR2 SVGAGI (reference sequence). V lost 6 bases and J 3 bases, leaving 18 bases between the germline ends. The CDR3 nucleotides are TGTGCCAGCAGGGTTCTCTTAACGGAGATCAATCAGCCCCAGCATTTT. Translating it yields CASRVLLTEINQPQHF.

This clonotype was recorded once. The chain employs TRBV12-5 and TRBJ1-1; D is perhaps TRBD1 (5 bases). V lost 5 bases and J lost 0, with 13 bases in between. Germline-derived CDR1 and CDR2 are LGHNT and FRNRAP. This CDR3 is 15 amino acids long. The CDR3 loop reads CASGRGDFLNTEAFF. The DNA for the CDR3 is TGTGCTAGTGGTCGAGGGGATTTTTTGAACACTGAAGCTTTCTTT.

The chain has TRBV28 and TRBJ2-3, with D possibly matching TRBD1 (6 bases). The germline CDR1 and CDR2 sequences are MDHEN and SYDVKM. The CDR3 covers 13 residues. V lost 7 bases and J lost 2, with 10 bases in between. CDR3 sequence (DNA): TGTGCCAGCAATGACAGGTACACAGATACGCAGTATTTT. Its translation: CASNDRYTDTQYF.

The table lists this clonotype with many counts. CDR3 bases: TGTGCCAGCAAGGAGGGCGGTGGTTGGGGGACCCAGTACTTC. This codes for CASKEGGGWGTQYF. The chain has TRBV27 and TRBJ2-5, with a tentative D call TRBD2 (6 bases). Germline V CDR1 and CDR2: MNHEY, SMNVEV (reference sequence). The length of the CDR3 is 14 residues. The V end was cut by 7 bases, the J end by 7 bases, with 19 bases between.

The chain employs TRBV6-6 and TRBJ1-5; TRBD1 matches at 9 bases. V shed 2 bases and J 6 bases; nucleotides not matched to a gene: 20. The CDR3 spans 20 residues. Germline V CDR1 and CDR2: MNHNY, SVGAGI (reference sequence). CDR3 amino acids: CASSYTTGLGTGYEGQPQHF. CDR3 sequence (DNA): TGTGCCAGCAGTTACACGACAGGTCTGGGGACAGGGTATGAAGGTCAGCCCCAGCATTTT.

CDR3 sequence: CASSLREEGNSPLHF. The CDR3 DNA follows: TGTGCCAGCAGCTTGCGGGAAGAGGGAAATTCACCCCTCCACTTT. The V gene is TRBV5-8, the J gene TRBJ1-6; D not certain. This CDR3 spans 15 amino acids. Germline V gene lookup returns CDR1 SGHTS and CDR2 YDEGEE. The germline V and J ends were trimmed by 1 base and 7 bases, with 12 bases remaining between them.

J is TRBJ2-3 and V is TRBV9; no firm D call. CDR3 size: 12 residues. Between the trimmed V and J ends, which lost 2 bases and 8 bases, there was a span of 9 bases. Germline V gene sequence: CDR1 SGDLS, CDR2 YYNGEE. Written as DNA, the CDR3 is TGTGCCAGCAGCGTCACTCCCGGTACGCAGTATTTT. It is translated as CASSVTPGTQYF.

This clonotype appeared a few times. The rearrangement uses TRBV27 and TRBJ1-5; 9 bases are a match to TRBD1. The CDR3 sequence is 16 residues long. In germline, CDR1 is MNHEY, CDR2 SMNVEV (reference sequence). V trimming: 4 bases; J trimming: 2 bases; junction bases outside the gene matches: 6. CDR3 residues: CASSSDRGYGNQPQHF. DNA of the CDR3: TGTGCCAGCAGTTCCGACAGGGGGTACGGCAATCAGCCCCAGCATTTT.

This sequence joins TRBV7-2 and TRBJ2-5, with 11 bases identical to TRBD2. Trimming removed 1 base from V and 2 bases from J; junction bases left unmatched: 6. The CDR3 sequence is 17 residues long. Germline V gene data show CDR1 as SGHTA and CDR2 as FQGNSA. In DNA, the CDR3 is TGTGCCAGCAGCTTAGGTCGGGTAGCGGGGGGGCAAGAGACCCAGTACTTC. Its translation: CASSLGRVAGGQETQYF.

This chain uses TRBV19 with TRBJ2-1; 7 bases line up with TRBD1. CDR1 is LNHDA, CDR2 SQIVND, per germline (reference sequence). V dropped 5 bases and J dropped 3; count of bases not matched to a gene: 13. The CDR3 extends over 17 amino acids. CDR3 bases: TGTGCCAGTAGTGGGGACAGTCGCACCTCATTCTACAATGAGCAGTTCTTC. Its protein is CASSGDSRTSFYNEQFF.

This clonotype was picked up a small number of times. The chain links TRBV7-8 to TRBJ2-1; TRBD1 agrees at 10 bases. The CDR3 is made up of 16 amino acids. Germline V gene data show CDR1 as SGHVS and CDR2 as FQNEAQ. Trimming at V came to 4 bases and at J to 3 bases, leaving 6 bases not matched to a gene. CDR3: CASSSETGGLYNEQFF. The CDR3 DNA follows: TGTGCCAGCAGCTCGGAGACAGGGGGCCTCTACAATGAGCAGTTCTTC.

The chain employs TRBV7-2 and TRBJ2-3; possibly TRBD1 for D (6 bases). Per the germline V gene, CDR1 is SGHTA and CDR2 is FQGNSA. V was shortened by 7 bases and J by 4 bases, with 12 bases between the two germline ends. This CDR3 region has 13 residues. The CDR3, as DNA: TGTGCCAGCACGTACAGGGTCGCAGATACGCAGTATTTT. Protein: CASTYRVADTQYF. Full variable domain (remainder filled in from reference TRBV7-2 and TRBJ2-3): GAGVSQSPSNKVTEKGKDVELRCDPISGHTALYWYRQSLGQGLEFLIYFQGNSAPDKSGLPSDRFSAERTGGSVSTLTIQRTQQEDSAVYLCASTYRVADTQYFGPGTRLTVL.

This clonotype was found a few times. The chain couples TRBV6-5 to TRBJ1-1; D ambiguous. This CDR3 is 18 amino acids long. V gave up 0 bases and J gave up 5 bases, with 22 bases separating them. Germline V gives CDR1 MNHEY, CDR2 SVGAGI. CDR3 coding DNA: TGTGCCAGCAGTTACTCTGTCGGCTATATCGGGAATGGGACTGAAGCTTTCTTT. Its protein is CASSYSVGYIGNGTEAFF.

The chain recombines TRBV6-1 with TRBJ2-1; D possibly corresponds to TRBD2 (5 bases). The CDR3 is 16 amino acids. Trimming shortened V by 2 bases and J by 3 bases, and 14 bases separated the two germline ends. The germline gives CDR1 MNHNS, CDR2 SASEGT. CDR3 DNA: TGTGCCAGCAGTGAACGCGGAGGACGGCTCTACAATGAGCAGTTCTTC. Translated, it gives CASSERGGRLYNEQFF.

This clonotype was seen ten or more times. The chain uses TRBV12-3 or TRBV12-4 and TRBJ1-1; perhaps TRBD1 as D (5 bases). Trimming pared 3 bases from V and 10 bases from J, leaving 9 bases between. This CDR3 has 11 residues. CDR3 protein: CASSFSGGAFF. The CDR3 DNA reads TGTGCCAGCAGTTTTAGTGGGGGAGCTTTCTTT.

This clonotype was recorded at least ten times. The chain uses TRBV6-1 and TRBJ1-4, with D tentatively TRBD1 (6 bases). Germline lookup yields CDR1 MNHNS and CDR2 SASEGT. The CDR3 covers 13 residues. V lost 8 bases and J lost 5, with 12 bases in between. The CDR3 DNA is TGTGCCAGCGCGGACAGTGAGAATGAAAAACTGTTTTTT. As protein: CASADSENEKLFF.